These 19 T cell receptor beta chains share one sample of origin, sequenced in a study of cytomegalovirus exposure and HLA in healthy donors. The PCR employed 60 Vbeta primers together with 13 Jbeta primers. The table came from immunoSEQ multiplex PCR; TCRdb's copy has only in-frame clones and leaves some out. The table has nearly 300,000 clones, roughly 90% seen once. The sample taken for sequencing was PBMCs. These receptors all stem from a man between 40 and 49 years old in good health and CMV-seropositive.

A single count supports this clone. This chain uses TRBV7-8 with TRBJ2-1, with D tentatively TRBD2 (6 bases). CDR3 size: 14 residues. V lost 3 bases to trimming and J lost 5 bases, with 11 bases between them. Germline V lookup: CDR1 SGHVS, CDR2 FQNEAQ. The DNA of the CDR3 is TGTGCCAGCAGCTTTCGGGACTTTGACAATGAGCAGTTCTTC. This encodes CASSFRDFDNEQFF.

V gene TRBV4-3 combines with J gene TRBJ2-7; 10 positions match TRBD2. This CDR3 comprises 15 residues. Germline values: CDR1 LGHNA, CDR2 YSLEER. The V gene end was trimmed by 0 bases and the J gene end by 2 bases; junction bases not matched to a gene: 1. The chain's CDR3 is CASSQETSGTYEQYF. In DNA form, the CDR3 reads TGCGCCAGCAGCCAAGAAACTAGCGGGACCTACGAGCAGTACTTC.

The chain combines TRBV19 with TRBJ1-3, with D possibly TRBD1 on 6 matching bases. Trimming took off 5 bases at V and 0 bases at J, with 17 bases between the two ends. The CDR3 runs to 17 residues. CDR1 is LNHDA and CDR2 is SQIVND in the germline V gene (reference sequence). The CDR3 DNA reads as TGTGCCAGTAGTGTGCCGGGACACCCCTTCTCTGGAAACACCATATATTTT. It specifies CASSVPGHPFSGNTIYF.

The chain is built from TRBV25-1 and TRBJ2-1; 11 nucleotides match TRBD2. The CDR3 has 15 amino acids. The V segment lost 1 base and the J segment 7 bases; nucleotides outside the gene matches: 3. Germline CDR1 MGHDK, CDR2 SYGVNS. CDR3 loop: CASSELAGGMNEQFF. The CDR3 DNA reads TGTGCCAGCAGTGAATTAGCGGGAGGGATGAATGAGCAGTTCTTC.

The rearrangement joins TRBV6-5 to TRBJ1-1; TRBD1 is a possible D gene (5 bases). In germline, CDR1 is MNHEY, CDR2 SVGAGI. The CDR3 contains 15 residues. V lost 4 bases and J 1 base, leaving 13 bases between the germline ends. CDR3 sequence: CASSSRTRSNTEAFF. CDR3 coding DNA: TGTGCCAGCAGTTCCAGGACACGGTCGAACACTGAAGCTTTCTTT.

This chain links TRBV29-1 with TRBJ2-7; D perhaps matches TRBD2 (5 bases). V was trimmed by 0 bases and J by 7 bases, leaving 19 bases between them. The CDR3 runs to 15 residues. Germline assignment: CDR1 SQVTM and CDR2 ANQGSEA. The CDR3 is CSVEDLLLGVGEQYF. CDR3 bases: TGCAGCGTTGAAGATCTTCTACTCGGGGTGGGGGAGCAGTACTTC.

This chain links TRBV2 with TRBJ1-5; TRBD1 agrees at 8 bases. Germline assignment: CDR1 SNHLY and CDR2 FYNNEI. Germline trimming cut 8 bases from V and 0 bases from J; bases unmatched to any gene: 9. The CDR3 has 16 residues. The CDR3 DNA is TGTGCCAGCGGTTCTGGACAGGGACGTAGCAATCAGCCCCAGCATTTT. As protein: CASGSGQGRSNQPQHF.

The CDR3 sequence is CSVGGRGRYEQYF. The CDR3 DNA reads as TGCAGCGTTGGGGGTAGGGGGCGATACGAGCAGTACTTC. V and J are TRBV29-1 and TRBJ2-7, with TRBD1 identical over 7 bases. The germline CDR1 and CDR2 sequences are SQVTM and ANQGSEA. J was trimmed by 4 bases and V by 4 bases; bases with no gene match: 7. CDR3 length equals 13 residues.

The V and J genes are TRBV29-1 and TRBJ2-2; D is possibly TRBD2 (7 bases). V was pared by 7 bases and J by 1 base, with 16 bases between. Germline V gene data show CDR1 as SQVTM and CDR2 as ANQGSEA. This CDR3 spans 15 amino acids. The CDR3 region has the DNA TGCAGCGCCGTGGGGGCGGGAGTGAACACCGGGGAGCTGTTTTTT. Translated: CSAVGAGVNTGELFF.

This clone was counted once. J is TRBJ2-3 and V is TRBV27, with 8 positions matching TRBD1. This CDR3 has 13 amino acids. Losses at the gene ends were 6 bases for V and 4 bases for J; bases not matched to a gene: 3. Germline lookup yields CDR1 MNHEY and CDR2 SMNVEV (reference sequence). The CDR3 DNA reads TGTGCCAGCAGAGGACAGGGATCAGATACGCAGTATTTT. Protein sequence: CASRGQGSDTQYF.

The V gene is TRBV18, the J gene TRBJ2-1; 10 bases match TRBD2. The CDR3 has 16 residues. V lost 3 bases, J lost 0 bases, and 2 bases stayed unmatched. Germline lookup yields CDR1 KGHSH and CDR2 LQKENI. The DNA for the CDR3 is TGTGCCAGCTCACCGGGACTAGCGCGCTCCTACAATGAGCAGTTCTTC. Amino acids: CASSPGLARSYNEQFF.

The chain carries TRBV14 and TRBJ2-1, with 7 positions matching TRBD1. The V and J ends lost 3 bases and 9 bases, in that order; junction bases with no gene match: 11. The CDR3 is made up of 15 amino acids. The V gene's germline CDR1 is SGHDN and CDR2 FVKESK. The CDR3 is CASSHGQDWRSEQFF. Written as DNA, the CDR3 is TGTGCCAGCAGCCATGGACAGGATTGGAGGAGTGAGCAGTTCTTC. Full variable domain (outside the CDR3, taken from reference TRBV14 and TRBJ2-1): EAGVTQFPSHSVIEKGQTVTLRCDPISGHDNLYWYRRVMGKEIKFLLHFVKESKQDESGMPNNRFLAERTGGTYSTLKVQPAELEDSGVYFCASSHGQDWRSEQFFGPGTRLTVL.

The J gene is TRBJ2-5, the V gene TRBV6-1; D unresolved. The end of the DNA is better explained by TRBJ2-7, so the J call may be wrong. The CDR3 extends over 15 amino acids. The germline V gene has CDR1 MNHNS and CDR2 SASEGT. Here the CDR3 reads CASSEASGRPSEQYF. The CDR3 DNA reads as TGTGCCAGCAGTGAAGCGTCGGGCAGGCCTAGCGAGCAGTACTTC.

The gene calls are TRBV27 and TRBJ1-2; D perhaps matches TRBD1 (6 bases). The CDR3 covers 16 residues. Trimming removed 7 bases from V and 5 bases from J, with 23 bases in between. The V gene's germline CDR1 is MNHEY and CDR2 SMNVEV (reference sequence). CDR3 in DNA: TGTGCCAGCACACCTACCCGGGGGGCGCGAGGGTATGGCTACACCTTC. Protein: CASTPTRGARGYGYTF.

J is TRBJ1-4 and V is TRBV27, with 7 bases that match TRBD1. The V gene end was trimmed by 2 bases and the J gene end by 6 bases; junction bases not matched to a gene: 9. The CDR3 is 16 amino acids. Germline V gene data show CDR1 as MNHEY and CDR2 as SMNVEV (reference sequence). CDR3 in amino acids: CASSLGTTGYDEKLFF. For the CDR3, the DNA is TGTGCCAGCAGTTTAGGGACGACAGGGTATGATGAAAAACTGTTTTTT.

CDR3 sequence (DNA): TGTGCCAGCAGTTTATCGCTTGGGACTAGCGGGACACGCGAGCAGTACTTC. The encoded protein is CASSLSLGTSGTREQYF. The chain has TRBV27 and TRBJ2-7, with TRBD2 matching 13 bases. J was trimmed by 6 bases and V by 0 bases; bases with no gene match: 8. The CDR3 consists of 17 residues. Germline V gene lookup returns CDR1 MNHEY and CDR2 SMNVEV (reference sequence).

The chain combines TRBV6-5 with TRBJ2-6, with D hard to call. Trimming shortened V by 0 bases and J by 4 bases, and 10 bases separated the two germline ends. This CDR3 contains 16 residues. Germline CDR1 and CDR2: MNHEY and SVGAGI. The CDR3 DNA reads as TGTGCCAGCAGTTACTCGAGTGGTTCCGGGGCCAACGTCCTGACTTTC. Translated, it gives CASSYSSGSGANVLTF.

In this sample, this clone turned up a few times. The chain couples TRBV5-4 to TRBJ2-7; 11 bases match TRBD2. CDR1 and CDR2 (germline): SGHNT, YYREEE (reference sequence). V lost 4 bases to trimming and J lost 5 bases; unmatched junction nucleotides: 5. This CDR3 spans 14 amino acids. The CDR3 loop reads CASSRGLAGDEQYF. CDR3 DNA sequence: TGTGCCAGCAGCCGCGGACTAGCGGGCGACGAGCAGTACTTC.

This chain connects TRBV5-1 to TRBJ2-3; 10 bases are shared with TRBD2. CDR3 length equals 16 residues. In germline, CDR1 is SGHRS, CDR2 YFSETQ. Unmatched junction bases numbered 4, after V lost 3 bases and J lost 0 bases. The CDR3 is CASSSGLAESTDTQYF. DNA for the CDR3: TGCGCCAGCAGCTCAGGACTAGCGGAAAGCACAGATACGCAGTATTTT.